This TCR beta chain comes out of a study of blood T cell repertoires in COVID-19. The J segment lost 4 bases and the V segment lost 0 bases, leaving 5 bases of the junction unmatched. The length of the CDR3 is 16 residues. CDR1 is WSHSY and CDR2 is SAAADI in the germline V gene. In the source study's methods: Estimated nucleated cell counts came from reference gene primer amplification. Data came from immunoSEQ multiplex PCR; TCRdb stores just in-frame clones and leaves some out. V and J calls plus clone size are reproduced from that table; the DNA served to infer D and trimming. This sample carries tens of thousands of clones, roughly 90% of them seen once, and the ten largest clones take 25% to 35%.

The sequence was obtained from a man aged 50-60 years with active or convalescent COVID-19. The V and J genes are TRBV10-2 and TRBJ2-2, with 7 positions matching TRBD2. Sequencing input: peripheral blood. CDR3 nucleotide sequence: TGCGCCAGCAGTGAGTCGAACGGGGGGACCACCGGGGAGCTGTTTTTT. Its protein is CASSESNGGTTGELFF.